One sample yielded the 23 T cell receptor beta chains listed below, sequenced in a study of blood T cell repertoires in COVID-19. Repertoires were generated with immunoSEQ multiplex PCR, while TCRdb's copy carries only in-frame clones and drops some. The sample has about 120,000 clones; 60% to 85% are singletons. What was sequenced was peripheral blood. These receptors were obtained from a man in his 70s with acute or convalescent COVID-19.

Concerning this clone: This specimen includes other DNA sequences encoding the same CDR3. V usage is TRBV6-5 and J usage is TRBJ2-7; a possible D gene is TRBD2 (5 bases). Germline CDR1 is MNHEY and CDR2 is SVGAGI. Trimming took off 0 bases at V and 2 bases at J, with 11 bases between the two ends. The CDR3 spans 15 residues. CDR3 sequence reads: CASSYSWTGTYEQYF. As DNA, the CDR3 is TGTGCCAGCAGTTACTCGTGGACGGGAACCTACGAGCAGTACTTC.

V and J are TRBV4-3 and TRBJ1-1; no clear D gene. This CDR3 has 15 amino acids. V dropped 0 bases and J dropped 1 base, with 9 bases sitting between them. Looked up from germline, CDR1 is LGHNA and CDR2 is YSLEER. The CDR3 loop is CASSQDKIRNTEAFF. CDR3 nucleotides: TGCGCCAGCAGCCAAGATAAAATCCGGAACACTGAAGCTTTCTTT.

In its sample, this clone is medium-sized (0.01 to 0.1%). The CDR3 bases are TGTGCCACATCAGGGCATAACACCGGGGAGCTGTTTTTT. The encoded protein is CATSGHNTGELFF. This sequence joins TRBV24-1 and TRBJ2-2, with D perhaps matching TRBD1 (5 bases). The CDR3 covers 13 residues. Germline V lookup: CDR1 KGHDR, CDR2 SFDVKD. The ends were cut back, 10 bases at V and 2 bases at J, with 10 bases in the middle.

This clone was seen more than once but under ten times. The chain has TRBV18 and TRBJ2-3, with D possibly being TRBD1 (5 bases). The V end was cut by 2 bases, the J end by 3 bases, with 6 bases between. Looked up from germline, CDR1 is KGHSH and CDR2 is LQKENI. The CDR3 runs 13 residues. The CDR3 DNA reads TGTGCCAGCTCACCAGGGGCGACAGATACGCAGTATTTT. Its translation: CASSPGATDTQYF.

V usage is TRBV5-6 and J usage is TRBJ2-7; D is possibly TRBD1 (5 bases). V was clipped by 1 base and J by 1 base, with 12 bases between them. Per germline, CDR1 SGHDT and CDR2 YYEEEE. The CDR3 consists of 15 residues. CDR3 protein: CASSLNPKGSYEQYF. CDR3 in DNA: TGTGCCAGCAGCTTGAACCCTAAGGGGTCCTACGAGCAGTACTTC.

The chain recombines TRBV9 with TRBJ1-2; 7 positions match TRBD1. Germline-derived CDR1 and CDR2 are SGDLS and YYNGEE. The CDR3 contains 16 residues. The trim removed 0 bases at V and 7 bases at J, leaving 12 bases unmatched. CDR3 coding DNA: TGTGCCAGCAGCGTAGATAAGACAGGGAGGAAGGGTGGCTACACCTTC. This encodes CASSVDKTGRKGGYTF.

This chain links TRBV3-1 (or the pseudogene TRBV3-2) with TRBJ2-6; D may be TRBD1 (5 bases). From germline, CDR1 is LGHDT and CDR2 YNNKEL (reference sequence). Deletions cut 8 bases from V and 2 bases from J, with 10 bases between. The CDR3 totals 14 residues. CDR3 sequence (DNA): TGTGCCAGCGGTAAGGGGCCTGGGGCCAACGTCCTGACTTTC. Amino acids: CASGKGPGANVLTF.

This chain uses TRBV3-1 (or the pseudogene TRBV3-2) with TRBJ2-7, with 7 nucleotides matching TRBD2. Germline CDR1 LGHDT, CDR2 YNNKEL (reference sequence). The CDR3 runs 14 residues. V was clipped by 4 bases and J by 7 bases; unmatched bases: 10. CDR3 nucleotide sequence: TGTGCCAGCAGCCCCCCCCTGGGGGGGAGGGAGCAGTACTTC. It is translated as CASSPPLGGREQYF.

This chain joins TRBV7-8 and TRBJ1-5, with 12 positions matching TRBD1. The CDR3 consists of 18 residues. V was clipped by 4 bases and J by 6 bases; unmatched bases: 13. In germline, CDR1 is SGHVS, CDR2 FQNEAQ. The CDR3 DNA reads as TGTGCCAGCAGCTCCCTCGGTTGGGGACAGGGGGCTTTTCAGCCCCAGCATTTT. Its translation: CASSSLGWGQGAFQPQHF.

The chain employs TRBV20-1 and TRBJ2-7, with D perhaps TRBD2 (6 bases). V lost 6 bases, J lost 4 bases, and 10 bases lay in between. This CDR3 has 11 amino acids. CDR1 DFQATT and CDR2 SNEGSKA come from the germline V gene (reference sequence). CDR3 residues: CSASLAYEQYF. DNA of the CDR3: TGCAGTGCCTCGCTAGCGTACGAGCAGTACTTC.

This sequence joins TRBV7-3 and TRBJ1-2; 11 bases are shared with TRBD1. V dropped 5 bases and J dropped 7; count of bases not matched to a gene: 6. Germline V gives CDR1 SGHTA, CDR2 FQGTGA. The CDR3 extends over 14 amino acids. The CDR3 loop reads CASSRGQGASGYTF. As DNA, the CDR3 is TGTGCCAGCAGCCGAGGACAGGGGGCCAGTGGCTACACCTTC.

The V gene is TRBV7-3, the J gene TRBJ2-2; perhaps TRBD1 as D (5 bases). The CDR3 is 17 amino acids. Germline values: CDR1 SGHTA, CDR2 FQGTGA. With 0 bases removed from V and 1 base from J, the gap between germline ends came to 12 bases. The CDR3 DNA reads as TGTGCCAGCAGCTTAACGATTGGGGCGCAGAACACCGGGGAGCTGTTTTTT. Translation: CASSLTIGAQNTGELFF. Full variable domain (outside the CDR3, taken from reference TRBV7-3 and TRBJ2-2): GAGVSQTPSNKVTEKGKYVELRCDPISGHTALYWYRQSLGQGPEFLIYFQGTGAADDSGLPNDRFFAVRPEGSVSTLKIQRTERGDSAVYLCASSLTIGAQNTGELFFGEGSRLTVL.

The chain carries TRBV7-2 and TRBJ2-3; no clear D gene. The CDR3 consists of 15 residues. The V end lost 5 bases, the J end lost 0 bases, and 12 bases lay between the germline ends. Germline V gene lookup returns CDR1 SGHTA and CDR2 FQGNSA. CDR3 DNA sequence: TGTGCCAGCAGCCCCCGCCGAACAAGCACAGATACGCAGTATTTT. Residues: CASSPRRTSTDTQYF.

CDR3 DNA sequence: TGTGCCAGCAGCTCCGGGGGCGGGGGCTACGAGCAGTACTTC. It specifies CASSSGGGGYEQYF. This chain connects TRBV7-6 to TRBJ2-7, with TRBD2 as a possible D gene (7 bases). Looked up from germline, CDR1 is SGHVS and CDR2 is FNYEAQ. V lost 4 bases and J lost 3, with 13 bases in between. This CDR3 region has 14 residues.

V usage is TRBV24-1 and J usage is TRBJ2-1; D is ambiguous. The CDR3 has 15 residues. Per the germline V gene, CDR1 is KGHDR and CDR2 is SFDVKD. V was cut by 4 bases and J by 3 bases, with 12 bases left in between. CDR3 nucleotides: TGTGCCACCAGTGACGCTTCGGTAAGCTACAATGAGCAGTTCTTC. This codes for CATSDASVSYNEQFF.

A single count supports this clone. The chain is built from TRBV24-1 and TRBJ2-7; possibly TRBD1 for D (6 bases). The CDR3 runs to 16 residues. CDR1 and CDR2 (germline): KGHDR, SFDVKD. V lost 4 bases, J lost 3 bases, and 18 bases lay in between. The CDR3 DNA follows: TGTGCCACCAGTGAAACCGACAGGTACTATCACTACGAGCAGTACTTC. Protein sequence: CATSETDRYYHYEQYF.

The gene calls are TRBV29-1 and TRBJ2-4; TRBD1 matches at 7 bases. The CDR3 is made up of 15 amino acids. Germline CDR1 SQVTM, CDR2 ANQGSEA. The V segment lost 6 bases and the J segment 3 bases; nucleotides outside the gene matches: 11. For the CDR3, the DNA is TGCAGCGTCGCACAAAGAGGGACAGTCAAAAACATTCAGTACTTC. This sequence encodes CSVAQRGTVKNIQYF. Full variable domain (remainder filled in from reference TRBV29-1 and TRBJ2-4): SAVISQKPSRDICQRGTSLTIQCQVDSQVTMMFWYRQQPGQSLTLIATANQGSEATYESGFVIDKFPISRPNLTFSTLTVSNMSPEDSSIYLCSVAQRGTVKNIQYFGAGTRLSVL.

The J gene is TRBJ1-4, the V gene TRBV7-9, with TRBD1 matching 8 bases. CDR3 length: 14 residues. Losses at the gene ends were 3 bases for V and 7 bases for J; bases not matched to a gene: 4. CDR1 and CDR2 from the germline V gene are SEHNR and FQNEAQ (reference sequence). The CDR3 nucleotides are TGTGCCAGCAGCTTTGGACAGGGCGTTGAAAAACTGTTTTTT. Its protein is CASSFGQGVEKLFF.

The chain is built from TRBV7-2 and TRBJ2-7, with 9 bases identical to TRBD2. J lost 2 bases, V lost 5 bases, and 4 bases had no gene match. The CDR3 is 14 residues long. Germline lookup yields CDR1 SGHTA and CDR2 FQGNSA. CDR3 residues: CASSRGGDAYEQYF. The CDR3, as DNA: TGTGCCAGCAGCCGCGGGGGGGACGCCTACGAGCAGTACTTC.

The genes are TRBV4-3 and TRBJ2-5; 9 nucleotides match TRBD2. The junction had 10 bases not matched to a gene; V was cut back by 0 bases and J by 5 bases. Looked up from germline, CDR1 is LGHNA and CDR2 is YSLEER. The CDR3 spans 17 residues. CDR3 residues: CASSQEPMAGGGETQYF. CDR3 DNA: TGCGCCAGCAGCCAAGAGCCAATGGCGGGGGGGGGTGAGACCCAGTACTTC.

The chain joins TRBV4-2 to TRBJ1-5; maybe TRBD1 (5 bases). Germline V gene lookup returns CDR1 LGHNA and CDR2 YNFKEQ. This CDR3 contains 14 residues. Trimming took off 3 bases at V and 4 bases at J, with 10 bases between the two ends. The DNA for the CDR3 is TGTGCCAGCAGCCAGGCCAGGGTAAATCAGCCCCAGCATTTT. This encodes CASSQARVNQPQHF.

The CDR3 coding sequence is TGTGCCAGCAGCCCGGACAGGGTGATGATCGAGCAGTACTTC. It codes for CASSPDRVMIEQYF. V usage is TRBV7-9 and J usage is TRBJ2-7, with 8 bases matching TRBD1. This CDR3 has 14 residues. Germline values: CDR1 SEHNR, CDR2 FQNEAQ (reference sequence). The V gene end was trimmed by 5 bases and the J gene end by 6 bases; junction bases not matched to a gene: 9.

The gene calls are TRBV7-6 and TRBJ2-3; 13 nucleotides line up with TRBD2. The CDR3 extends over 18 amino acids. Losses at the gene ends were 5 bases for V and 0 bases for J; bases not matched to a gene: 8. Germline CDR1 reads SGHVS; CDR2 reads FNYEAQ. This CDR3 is CASSLGLAGDLSTDTQYF. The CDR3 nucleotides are TGTGCCAGCAGCCTAGGACTAGCGGGGGACCTTAGCACAGATACGCAGTATTTT.